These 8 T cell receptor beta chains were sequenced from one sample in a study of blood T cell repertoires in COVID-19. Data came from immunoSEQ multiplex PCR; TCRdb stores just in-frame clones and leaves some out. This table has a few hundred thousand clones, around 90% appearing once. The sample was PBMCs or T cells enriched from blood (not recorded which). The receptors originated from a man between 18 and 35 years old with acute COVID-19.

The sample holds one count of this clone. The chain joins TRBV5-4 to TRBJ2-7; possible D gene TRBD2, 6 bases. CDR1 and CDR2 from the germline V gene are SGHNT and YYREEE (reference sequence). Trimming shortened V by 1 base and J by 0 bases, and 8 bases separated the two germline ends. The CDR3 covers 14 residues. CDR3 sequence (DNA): TGTGCCAGCAGCTTGTCACTAGCCTCCTACGAGCAGTACTTC. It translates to CASSLSLASYEQYF. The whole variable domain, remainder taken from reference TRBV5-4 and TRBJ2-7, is ETGVTQSPTHLIKTRGQQVTLRCSSQSGHNTVSWYQQALGQGPQFIFQYYREEENGRGNFPPRFSGLQFPNYSSELNVNALELDDSALYLCASSLSLASYEQYFGPGTRLTVT.

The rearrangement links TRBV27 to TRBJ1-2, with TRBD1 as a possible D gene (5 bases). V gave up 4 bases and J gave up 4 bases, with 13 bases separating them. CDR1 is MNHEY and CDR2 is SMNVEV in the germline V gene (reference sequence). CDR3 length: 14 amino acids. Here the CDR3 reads CASSWAGSAYGYTF. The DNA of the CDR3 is TGTGCCAGCAGTTGGGCAGGGTCTGCCTATGGCTACACCTTC.

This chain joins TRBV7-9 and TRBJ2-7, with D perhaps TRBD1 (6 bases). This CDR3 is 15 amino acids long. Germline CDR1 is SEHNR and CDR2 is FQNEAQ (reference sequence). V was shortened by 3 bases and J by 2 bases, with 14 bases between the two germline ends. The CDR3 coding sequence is TGTGCCAGCAGCTTCTGGACAGAAACAACCTACGAGCAGTACTTC. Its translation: CASSFWTETTYEQYF.

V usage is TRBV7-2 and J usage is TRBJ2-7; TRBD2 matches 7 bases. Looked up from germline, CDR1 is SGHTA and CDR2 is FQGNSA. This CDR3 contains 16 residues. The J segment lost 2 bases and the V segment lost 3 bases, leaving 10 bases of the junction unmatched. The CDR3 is CASSFGGSGIAYEQYF. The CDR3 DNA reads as TGTGCCAGCAGCTTTGGGGGGAGCGGGATCGCCTACGAGCAGTACTTC.

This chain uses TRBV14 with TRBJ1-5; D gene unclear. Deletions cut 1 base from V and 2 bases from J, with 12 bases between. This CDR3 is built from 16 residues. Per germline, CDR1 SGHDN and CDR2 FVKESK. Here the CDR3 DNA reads TGTGCCAGCAGCCAAGGGGTCGGGTTGGGCAATCAGCCCCAGCATTTT. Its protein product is CASSQGVGLGNQPQHF.

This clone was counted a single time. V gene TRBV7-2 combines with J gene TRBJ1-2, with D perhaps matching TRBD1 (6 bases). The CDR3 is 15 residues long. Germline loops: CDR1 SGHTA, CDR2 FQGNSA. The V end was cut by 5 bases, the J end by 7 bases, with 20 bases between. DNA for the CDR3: TGTGCCAGCAGCCCGCCAGGGGCAGGGTGGAGTGGCTACACCTTC. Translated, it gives CASSPPGAGWSGYTF.

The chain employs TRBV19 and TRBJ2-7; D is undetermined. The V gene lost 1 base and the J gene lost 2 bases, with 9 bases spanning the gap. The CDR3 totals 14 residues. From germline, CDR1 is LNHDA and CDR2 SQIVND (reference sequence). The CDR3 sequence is CASSIATEPYEQYF. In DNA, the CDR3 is TGTGCCAGTAGTATAGCTACGGAGCCCTACGAGCAGTACTTC.

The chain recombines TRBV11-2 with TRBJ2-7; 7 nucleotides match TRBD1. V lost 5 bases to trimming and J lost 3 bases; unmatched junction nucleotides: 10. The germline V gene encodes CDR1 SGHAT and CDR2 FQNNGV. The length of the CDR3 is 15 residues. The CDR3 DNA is TGTGCCAGCAGCACTCCGCGACAGGGAAACTACGAGCAGTACTTC. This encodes CASSTPRQGNYEQYF.